This T cell receptor beta chain was recovered during a study of shared clonotypes between healthy human individuals. Across the whole study: In total, the donors were a couple of women and a few men aged 18 to 49.

Notes on the study in general: Naive subsets usually exceeded memory subsets in estimated richness. Since donors were few, the genetic and exposure-history diversity represented was limited.

The length of the CDR3 is 13 residues. The V end lost 5 bases, the J end lost 6 bases, and 10 bases lay between the germline ends. This clone was seen only a few times. Its antigen is currently unknown. Deep was the level at which the assay was run. Some clones are missing from TCRdb's copy, which holds only in-frame ones; the method was immunoSEQ multiplex PCR. In the table there are about 1.1 million clones, more than 75% of which are singletons. The specimen was memory CD4+ T cells from PBMCs. Subset specified: CD45RA-negative fraction. This receptor was taken from a man aged 18 to 30 in good health. Some clones in this sample may be carry-over from other donors' samples. The chain joins TRBV6-7 to TRBJ2-2, with a weak D call TRBD2 (5 bases). TRBV6-7 is annotated as an ORF whose role is uncertain. The CDR3 DNA follows: TGTGCCAGCAGTCCGCCGGGATCCGGGGAGCTGTTTTTT. It is translated as CASSPPGSGELFF.